Each of the 8 T cell receptor beta chains below was sequenced from the same sample in a study of T-cell reconstitution after alpha-beta-depleted transplantation in children. It was with unique molecular identifiers that the TCRbeta library was prepared. TCRdb re-called the PCR reads with MiXCR, one entry per CDR3 protein. The table records almost 400,000 distinct CDR3 sequences, roughly 20% of them present only once. The sample consisted of PBMCs from the stem cell graft donor, taken from the stem cell graft. The receptors stem from a human donor who donated a stem cell graft to a child with acute myeloid leukemia.

Written as DNA, the CDR3 is TGTGCCAGCATTTTTACAGGGATCTCCTACGAGCAGTACTTC. Residues: CASIFTGISYEQYF. The V call is TRBV2, the J call TRBJ2-7; TRBD1 might be the D (6 bases). CDR3 size: 14 residues. The germline V gene has CDR1 SNHLY and CDR2 FYNNEI. Trimming took off 7 bases at V and 0 bases at J, with 13 bases between the two ends. Based on the CDR3 plus reference TRBV2 and TRBJ2-7, the full variable domain is EPEVTQTPSHQVTQMGQEVILRCVPISNHLYFYWYRQILGQKVEFLVSFYNNEISEKSEIFDDQFSVERPDGSNFTLKIRSTKLEDSAMYFCASIFTGISYEQYFGPGTRLTVT.

This chain joins TRBV4-1 and TRBJ2-3; no definite D call. V was shortened by 2 bases and J by 4 bases, with 13 bases between the two germline ends. Germline loops: CDR1 MGHRA, CDR2 YSYEKL. This CDR3 has 15 amino acids. CDR3 sequence reads: CASSQSPGSSDTQYF. The CDR3, as DNA: TGCGCCAGCAGCCAATCCCCGGGCAGTTCAGATACGCAGTATTTT.

This rearrangement joins TRBV5-1 to TRBJ2-7; tentatively, D is TRBD2 (6 bases). The CDR3 runs to 15 residues. Germline V gene data show CDR1 as SGHRS and CDR2 as YFSETQ. V gave up 4 bases and J gave up 5 bases, with 19 bases separating them. The CDR3 DNA reads as TGCGCCAGCAGCCCTCGAACTAGCTCCCTTAACGAGCAGTACTTC. Protein sequence: CASSPRTSSLNEQYF.

This clonotype showed up just once. The J gene is TRBJ2-1, the V gene TRBV11-1, with 13 bases aligning to TRBD2. Germline V gene data show CDR1 as SGHAT and CDR2 as FQDESV (reference sequence). The V and J ends lost 5 bases and 8 bases, in that order; junction bases with no gene match: 18. This CDR3 has 19 residues. The CDR3 bases are TGTGCCAGCAGCCCTATACTAGCGGGAGGGATAGGCGGGTTTCATGAGCAGTTCTTC. It codes for CASSPILAGGIGGFHEQFF.

CDR3: CASSVGQGNRETQYF. CDR3 coding DNA: TGTGCCAGCAGCGTCGGACAGGGGAATAGAGAGACCCAGTACTTC. The chain employs TRBV12-3 or TRBV12-4 and TRBJ2-5, with 9 bases that match TRBD1. The CDR3 has 15 amino acids. J lost 4 bases, V lost 6 bases, and 9 bases had no gene match.

As to this clonotype: A much larger clone differs from this one at a single base, so this may be a read error. The rearrangement joins TRBV12-3 or TRBV12-4 to TRBJ2-3; D is possibly TRBD2 (5 bases). The CDR3 runs 15 residues. For the CDR3, the DNA is TGTGCCAGCAGGGATCCGGGTTCTAGCACAGATACGCGGTATTTT. Amino acids: CASRDPGSSTDTRYF.

This clonotype was observed at least ten times. The chain couples TRBV6-1 to TRBJ1-3; weak D call: TRBD1 (6 bases). V lost 6 bases and J 5 bases, leaving 11 bases between the germline ends. This CDR3 has 13 residues. CDR1 and CDR2 from the germline V gene are MNHNS and SASEGT. The CDR3 bases are TGTGCCAGCAGCCTAGGACAGAGAAACACCATATATTTT. Protein: CASSLGQRNTIYF.

The CDR3 sequence is CASSFSLALAKNIQYF. The CDR3 nucleotides are TGTGCCAGCAGTTTCTCGCTCGCCCTAGCCAAAAACATTCAGTACTTC. V gene TRBV12-3 or TRBV12-4 combines with J gene TRBJ2-4; the D is unclear. The CDR3 spans 16 residues. Trimming took off 3 bases at V and 0 bases at J, with 12 bases between the two ends.